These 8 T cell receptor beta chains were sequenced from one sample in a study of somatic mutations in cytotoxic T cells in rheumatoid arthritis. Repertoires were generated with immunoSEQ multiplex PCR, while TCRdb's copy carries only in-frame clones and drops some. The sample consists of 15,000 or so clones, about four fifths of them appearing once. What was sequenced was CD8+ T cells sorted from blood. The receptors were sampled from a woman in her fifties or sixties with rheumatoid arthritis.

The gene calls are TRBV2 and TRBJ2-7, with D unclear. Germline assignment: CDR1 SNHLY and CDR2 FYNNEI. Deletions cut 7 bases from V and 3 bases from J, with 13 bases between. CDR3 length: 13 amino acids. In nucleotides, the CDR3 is TGTGCCAGCATGGGAATCGAACGCTACGAGCAGTACTTC. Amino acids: CASMGIERYEQYF.

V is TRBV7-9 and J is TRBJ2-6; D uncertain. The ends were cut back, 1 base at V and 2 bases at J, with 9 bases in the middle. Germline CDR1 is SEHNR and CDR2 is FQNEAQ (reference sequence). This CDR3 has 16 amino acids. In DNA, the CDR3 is TGTGCCAGCAGCTTAGTTAGAGGAGCTGGGGCCAACGTCCTGACTTTC. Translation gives CASSLVRGAGANVLTF.

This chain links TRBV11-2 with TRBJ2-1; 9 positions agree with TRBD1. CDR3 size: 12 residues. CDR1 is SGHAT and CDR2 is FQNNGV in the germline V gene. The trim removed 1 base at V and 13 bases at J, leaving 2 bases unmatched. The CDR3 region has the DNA TGTGCCAGCAGCTTAGGGGGACAGGGCCAGTTCTTC. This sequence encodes CASSLGGQGQFF.

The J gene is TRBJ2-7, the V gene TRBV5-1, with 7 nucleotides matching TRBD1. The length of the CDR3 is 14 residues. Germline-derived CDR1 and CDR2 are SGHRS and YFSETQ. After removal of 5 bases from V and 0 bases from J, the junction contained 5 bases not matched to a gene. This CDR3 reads CASRLTGLSYEQYF. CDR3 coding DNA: TGCGCCAGCAGACTGACAGGGCTCTCCTACGAGCAGTACTTC.

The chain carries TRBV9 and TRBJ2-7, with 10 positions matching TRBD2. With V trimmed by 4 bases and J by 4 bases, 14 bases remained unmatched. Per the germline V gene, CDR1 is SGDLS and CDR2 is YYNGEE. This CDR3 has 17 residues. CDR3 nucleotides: TGTGCCAGCAGCTTCTCTCACCGCACTAGCGGGACTTACGAGCAGTACTTC. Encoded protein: CASSFSHRTSGTYEQYF.

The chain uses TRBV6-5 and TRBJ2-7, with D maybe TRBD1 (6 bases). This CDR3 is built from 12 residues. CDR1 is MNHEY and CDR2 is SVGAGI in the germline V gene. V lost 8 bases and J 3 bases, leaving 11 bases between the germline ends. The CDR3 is CASWADSYEQYF. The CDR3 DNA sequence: TGTGCCAGCTGGGCGGACAGCTACGAGCAGTACTTC.

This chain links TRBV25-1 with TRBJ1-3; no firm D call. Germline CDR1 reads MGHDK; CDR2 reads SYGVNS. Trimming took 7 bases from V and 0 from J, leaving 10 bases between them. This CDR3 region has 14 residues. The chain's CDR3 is CASTWGLSGNTIYF. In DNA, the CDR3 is TGTGCCAGCACTTGGGGTCTCTCTGGAAACACCATATATTTT.

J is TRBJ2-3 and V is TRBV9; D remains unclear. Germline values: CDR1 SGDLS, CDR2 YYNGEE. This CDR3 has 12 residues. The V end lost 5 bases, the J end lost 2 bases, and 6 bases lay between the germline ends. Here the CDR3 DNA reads TGTGCCAGCAGAGGGAACACAGATACGCAGTATTTT. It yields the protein CASRGNTDTQYF.